Each of the 5 T cell receptor beta chains below was sequenced from the same sample in a study of identifying expanded T cells in peripheral blood. Only in-frame clones appear in the TCRdb table, and some are missing; sequencing was by immunoSEQ multiplex PCR. Of 95,000 to 150,000 clones in the sample, about 80% were seen once. The sample was blood. The receptors come from a person between 18 and 75 years old in good health.

With regard to this clone: Germline and junction disagree at one end, which may indicate a read error. The chain recombines TRBV4-1 with TRBJ1-5, with D perhaps matching TRBD1 (6 bases). Germline CDR1 reads MGHRA; CDR2 reads YSYEKL. The CDR3 is made up of 13 amino acids. In DNA form, the CDR3 reads TGCGCCAGCAGCCAAGTCTGGACAGCGCCCGAGCATTTT. Translating gives CASSQVWTAPEHF.

The chain is built from TRBV19 and TRBJ1-2, with a tentative D call TRBD1 (6 bases). Germline loops: CDR1 LNHDA, CDR2 SQIVND (reference sequence). This CDR3 has 14 amino acids. V was trimmed by 8 bases and J by 13 bases, leaving 26 bases between them. Here the CDR3 reads CASADSRIKWRSTF. In DNA, the CDR3 is TGTGCCAGTGCGGACAGCCGGATCAAGTGGAGGTCCACCTTC.

V and J are TRBV16 and TRBJ1-4, with 7 bases aligning to TRBD1. V shed 0 bases and J 3 bases; nucleotides not matched to a gene: 7. Germline V CDR1 and CDR2: KGHSY, FQNENV. The CDR3 is 17 amino acids. For the CDR3, the DNA is TGTGCCAGCAGCCAATCGGACAGGAGCGGAGCTAATGAAAAACTGTTTTTT. It translates to CASSQSDRSGANEKLFF.

This clone was observed a handful of times. CDR3 coding DNA: TGCGCCAGCAGCCAAGTCAGGGGTGGCCTAGAGACCCAGTACTTC. Translation: CASSQVRGGLETQYF. The rearrangement joins TRBV4-3 to TRBJ2-5; D is perhaps TRBD1 (6 bases). Germline assignment: CDR1 LGHNA and CDR2 YSLEER. V gave up 1 base and J gave up 4 bases, with 13 bases separating them. The CDR3 spans 15 residues.

This rearrangement joins TRBV11-2 to TRBJ2-5; 8 nucleotides match TRBD2. The CDR3 extends over 14 amino acids. The V gene end was trimmed by 5 bases and the J gene end by 2 bases; junction bases not matched to a gene: 4. CDR1 is SGHAT, CDR2 FQNNGV, per germline. The CDR3 coding sequence is TGTGCCAGCAGCCTTGGGACTAGTCAAGAGACCCAGTACTTC. The encoded protein is CASSLGTSQETQYF.